This TCR beta chain was sequenced in a study of cytomegalovirus exposure and HLA in healthy donors. Overall study: Unique TCRs from HLA-typed donors, approximately 80 million of them, were held in an early data release. Study findings and constraints: According to a later analysis, most TCR beta chains associated with CMV appeared HLA-restricted.

On this clone: Its specificity is not known.

Trimming took off 6 bases at V and 5 bases at J, with 16 bases between the two ends. The germline V gene has CDR1 MNHNS and CDR2 SASEGT. This CDR3 has 14 residues. The PCR used 60 Vbeta and 13 Jbeta primers. Libraries were prepared by immunoSEQ multiplex PCR; TCRdb keeps only in-frame clonotypes and omits some of them. The sample yields around 78,000 clones, around 58% seen once. Sequenced material: PBMCs. The receptor was isolated from a man in his thirties or forties in good health and CMV-seropositive. V and J are TRBV6-1 and TRBJ1-2; a possible D gene is TRBD1 (6 bases). This chain's CDR3 is CASSWTEGPYGYTF. CDR3 DNA sequence: TGTGCCAGCAGCTGGACAGAAGGTCCTTATGGCTACACCTTC.